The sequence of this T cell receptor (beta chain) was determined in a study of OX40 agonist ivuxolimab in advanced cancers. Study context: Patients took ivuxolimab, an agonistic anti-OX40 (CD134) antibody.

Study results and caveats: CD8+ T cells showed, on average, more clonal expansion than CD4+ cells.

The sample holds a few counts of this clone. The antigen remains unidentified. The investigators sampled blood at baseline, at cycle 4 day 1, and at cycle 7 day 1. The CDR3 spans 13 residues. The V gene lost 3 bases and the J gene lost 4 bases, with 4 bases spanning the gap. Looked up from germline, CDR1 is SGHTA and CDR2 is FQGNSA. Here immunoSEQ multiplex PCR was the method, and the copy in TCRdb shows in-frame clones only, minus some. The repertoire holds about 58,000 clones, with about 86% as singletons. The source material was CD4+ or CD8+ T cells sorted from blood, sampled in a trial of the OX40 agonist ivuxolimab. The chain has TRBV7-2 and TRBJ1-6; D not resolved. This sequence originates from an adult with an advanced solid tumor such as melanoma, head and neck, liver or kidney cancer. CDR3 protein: CASSFDYNSPLHF. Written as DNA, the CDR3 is TGTGCCAGCAGCTTTGATTATAATTCACCCCTCCACTTT.